These 24 T cell receptor beta chains originate from one sample sequenced in a study of T cells after yellow fever vaccination. One entry per CDR3 protein results from TCRdb running MiXCR on the 5' RACE reads. The sample lists over 300,000 distinct CDR3 sequences; around 3.9% were seen once. Sequencing used PBMCs, obtained on the day of the yellow fever booster vaccination. Every receptor here comes from a man aged 18 to 35 who received the YFV17D yellow fever vaccine.

This clonotype was seen only a few times. The chain uses TRBV29-1 and TRBJ1-5; tentatively, D is TRBD1 (6 bases). The CDR3 consists of 12 residues. V lost 7 bases and J 3 bases, leaving 10 bases between the germline ends. The germline CDR1 and CDR2 sequences are SQVTM and ANQGSEA. Here the CDR3 reads CSGGGNNQPQHF. The DNA of the CDR3 is TGCAGCGGAGGGGGAAACAATCAGCCCCAGCATTTT.

This clonotype was found a few times. The chain is built from TRBV5-1 and TRBJ2-3; possible D gene TRBD2, 5 bases. Trimming cost V 0 bases and J 10 bases, with 12 bases left between them. Germline lookup yields CDR1 SGHRS and CDR2 YFSETQ. There are 13 residues in the CDR3. CDR3 nucleotide sequence: TGCGCCAGCAGCTTGGACCCCGGGGAAGCGCAGTATTTT. The encoded protein is CASSLDPGEAQYF.

This clonotype has ten or more counts. The rearrangement joins TRBV20-1 to TRBJ2-1, with 8 bases aligning to TRBD2. CDR3 length equals 15 residues. Germline CDR1 reads DFQATT; CDR2 reads SNEGSKA (reference sequence). The junction had 5 bases not matched to a gene; V was cut back by 1 base and J by 3 bases. This CDR3 is CSARGRGGNYNEQFF. Here the CDR3 DNA reads TGCAGTGCTAGAGGTCGGGGGGGGAACTACAATGAGCAGTTCTTC.

Many counts were recorded for this clonotype. This chain connects TRBV7-9 to TRBJ1-3; D not resolved. Germline CDR1 reads SEHNR; CDR2 reads FQNEAQ (reference sequence). This CDR3 is built from 14 residues. V dropped 6 bases and J dropped 4 bases, with 13 bases sitting between them. The CDR3 sequence: CASRSATGGNTIYF. The CDR3 coding sequence is TGTGCCAGCAGGTCTGCGACTGGGGGAAACACCATATATTTT. Full variable domain (outside the CDR3, taken from reference TRBV7-9 and TRBJ1-3): DTGVSQNPRHKITKRGQNVTFRCDPISEHNRLYWYRQTLGQGPEFLTYFQNEAQLEKSRLLSDRFSAERPKGSFSTLEIQRTEQGDSAMYLCASRSATGGNTIYFGEGSWLTVV.

This clonotype has ten or more counts. V is TRBV4-1 and J is TRBJ2-7, with 7 bases aligning to TRBD2. The CDR3 covers 16 residues. Trimming removed 2 bases from V and 4 bases from J; junction bases left unmatched: 11. Germline V gives CDR1 MGHRA, CDR2 YSYEKL. In DNA form, the CDR3 reads TGCGCCAGCAGCCAATGGGAGGGGATGCCGGCGTACGAGCAGTACTTC. Translating gives CASSQWEGMPAYEQYF.

This clonotype was observed many times. The chain carries TRBV7-2 and TRBJ2-7, with D uncertain. The CDR3 has 14 amino acids. Germline CDR1 and CDR2: SGHTA and FQGNSA. V dropped 4 bases and J dropped 1 base, with 11 bases sitting between them. The CDR3 nucleotides are TGTGCCAGCAGCTCGATGGGAACGTCCTACGAGCAGTACGTC. This sequence encodes CASSSMGTSYEQYV.

Ten or more counts support this clonotype. V usage is TRBV5-1 and J usage is TRBJ2-1; D is unresolved. There are 16 residues in the CDR3. Germline V gene lookup returns CDR1 SGHRS and CDR2 YFSETQ. The ends were cut back, 0 bases at V and 2 bases at J, with 12 bases in the middle. The CDR3 DNA reads as TGCGCCAGCAGCTTGGTGAGGTTGATGACCTACAATGAGCAGTTCTTC. Translated, it gives CASSLVRLMTYNEQFF.

This clonotype was recorded many times. The V call is TRBV4-1, the J call TRBJ1-5, with 8 positions matching TRBD1. CDR1 is MGHRA and CDR2 is YSYEKL in the germline V gene. V gave up 6 bases and J gave up 6 bases; unmatched junction bases: 10. The CDR3 runs 15 residues. The CDR3 DNA is TGCGCCAGCAGACCAACAGGGGGAATTGGTCAGCCCCAGCATTTT. Encoded protein: CASRPTGGIGQPQHF.

V is TRBV7-2 and J is TRBJ2-5; 8 nucleotides line up with TRBD1. Germline V gives CDR1 SGHTA, CDR2 FQGNSA. V was clipped by 2 bases and J by 3 bases; unmatched bases: 11. The CDR3 totals 17 residues. For the CDR3, the DNA is TGTGCCAGCAGCTTACCGGGACAGGCGTCCTTAGAAGAGACCCAGTACTTC. This codes for CASSLPGQASLEETQYF.

In this sample, this clonotype turned up many times. This rearrangement joins TRBV7-9 to TRBJ2-1; tentatively, D is TRBD1 or TRBD2 (5 bases each). V gave up 4 bases and J gave up 4 bases, with 8 bases separating them. The CDR3 spans 13 residues. CDR1 and CDR2 (germline): SEHNR, FQNEAQ (reference sequence). The CDR3 nucleotides are TGTGCCAGCAGCTGGGACGGATACAATGAGCAGTTCTTC. It specifies CASSWDGYNEQFF.

V is TRBV23-1 and J is TRBJ2-7; tentatively, D is TRBD1 (5 bases). TRBV23-1 is treated as an ORF (open reading frame) with a function not yet certain. V dropped 3 bases and J dropped 0 bases, with 15 bases sitting between them. This CDR3 contains 16 residues. Here the CDR3 DNA reads TGCGCCAGCAGTCACCTTGACAGAATAGTCTCCTACGAGCAGTACTTC. Its protein product is CASSHLDRIVSYEQYF.

This clonotype was detected ten times or more. The rearrangement joins TRBV20-1 to TRBJ2-7; 7 bases are shared with TRBD1. Germline trimming cut 8 bases from V and 3 bases from J; bases unmatched to any gene: 7. From germline, CDR1 is DFQATT and CDR2 SNEGSKA (reference sequence). The CDR3 runs 12 residues. CDR3 bases: TGCAGTATTCCCCGGACAGGCTACGAGCAGTACGTC. Translation: CSIPRTGYEQYV.

The rearrangement links TRBV5-1 to TRBJ2-2; D remains ambiguous. Trimming left V 0 bases short and J 2 bases short, with 14 bases between. The germline gives CDR1 SGHRS, CDR2 YFSETQ. This CDR3 is built from 17 residues. CDR3 sequence: CASSLEWAGLNTGELFF. CDR3 nucleotide sequence: TGCGCCAGCAGCTTGGAGTGGGCCGGGCTCAACACCGGGGAGCTGTTTTTT. The complete variable domain, with remaining parts taken from reference TRBV5-1 and TRBJ2-2, reads KAGVTQTPRYLIKTRGQQVTLSCSPISGHRSVSWYQQTPGQGLQFLFEYFSETQRNKGNFPGRFSGRQFSNSRSEMNVSTLELGDSALYLCASSLEWAGLNTGELFFGEGSRLTVL.

This clonotype was counted between two and nine times. The chain uses TRBV7-2 and TRBJ2-7; D remains unclear. In germline, CDR1 is SGHTA, CDR2 FQGNSA. Trimming cost V 4 bases and J 5 bases, with 15 bases left between them. This CDR3 has 14 residues. CDR3 sequence (DNA): TGTGCCAGCAGCTCGTACTCCTCGGAGCACGAGCAGTACTTC. It translates to CASSSYSSEHEQYF.

This clonotype was counted many times. V gene TRBV19 combines with J gene TRBJ1-2, with D possibly matching TRBD1 (6 bases). This CDR3 contains 15 residues. CDR1 and CDR2 (germline): LNHDA, SQIVND (reference sequence). The V end lost 4 bases, the J end lost 6 bases, and 18 bases lay between the germline ends. In DNA, the CDR3 is TGTGCCAGTAGTAAATATCAGGGGACGGGACATGGCTACACCTTC. Its protein product is CASSKYQGTGHGYTF.

This clonotype was counted at least ten times. The chain carries TRBV7-2 and TRBJ1-2, with D hard to call. The germline gives CDR1 SGHTA, CDR2 FQGNSA. The CDR3 is 14 residues long. The V gene lost 1 base and the J gene lost 4 bases, with 10 bases spanning the gap. CDR3: CASSLGAVTYGYTF. CDR3 nucleotides: TGTGCCAGCAGCTTAGGCGCAGTCACCTATGGCTACACCTTC.

This clonotype was seen many times. V usage is TRBV29-1 and J usage is TRBJ2-2; 7 bases align to TRBD2. The CDR3 is 12 residues long. Germline V gene sequence: CDR1 SQVTM, CDR2 ANQGSEA. J gave up 3 bases and V 6 bases, and 1 base lay outside the gene matches. This chain's CDR3 is CSVLADTGELFF. The CDR3 region has the DNA TGCAGCGTCCTAGCGGACACCGGGGAGCTGTTTTTT.

This clonotype was seen at least ten times. V and J are TRBV11-2 and TRBJ2-5; D gene ambiguous. The length of the CDR3 is 17 residues. From germline, CDR1 is SGHAT and CDR2 FQNNGV. V was trimmed by 5 bases and J by 0 bases, leaving 19 bases between them. CDR3 bases: TGTGCCAGCAGCCCCCCTGTTTTGGCGATGTACCAAGAGACCCAGTACTTC. Its protein product is CASSPPVLAMYQETQYF.

This clonotype was counted at least ten times. The V and J genes are TRBV7-2 and TRBJ2-2; D might be TRBD2 (6 bases). Trimming pared 3 bases from V and 1 base from J, leaving 15 bases between. Per germline, CDR1 SGHTA and CDR2 FQGNSA. The CDR3 is 17 amino acids. CDR3 amino acids: CASSFDRAGLNTGELFF. For the CDR3, the DNA is TGTGCCAGCAGCTTTGATAGGGCGGGACTGAACACCGGGGAGCTGTTTTTT.

This clonotype was recorded at least ten times. The CDR3 spells CASSQEVLGNTGELFF. CDR3 coding DNA: TGCGCCAGCAGCCAAGAGGTTTTGGGGAACACCGGGGAGCTGTTTTTT. The rearrangement joins TRBV4-3 to TRBJ2-2; D remains ambiguous. Germline V gives CDR1 LGHNA, CDR2 YSLEER. V gave up 0 bases and J gave up 1 base, with 9 bases separating them. The CDR3 has 16 residues.

This clonotype occurred many times. The chain employs TRBV7-9 and TRBJ1-1; 8 bases match TRBD1. After removal of 5 bases from V and 6 bases from J, the junction contained 8 bases not matched to a gene. Germline V gene data show CDR1 as SEHNR and CDR2 as FQNEAQ (reference sequence). This CDR3 is built from 14 residues. CDR3 region: CASSPGTGEAEAFF. DNA for the CDR3: TGTGCCAGCAGCCCCGGGACAGGCGAAGCTGAAGCTTTCTTT.

This clonotype was observed many times. The chain links TRBV4-3 to TRBJ2-1; weak D call: TRBD1 (6 bases). The germline V and J ends were trimmed by 1 base and 4 bases, with 11 bases remaining between them. CDR1 is LGHNA and CDR2 is YSLEER in the germline V gene. The CDR3 has 15 amino acids. The CDR3 is CASSQAGHTYNEQFF. The CDR3 DNA reads as TGCGCCAGCAGCCAAGCGGGACACACATACAATGAGCAGTTCTTC.

The rearrangement uses TRBV4-1 and TRBJ1-6; possible D gene TRBD1, 6 bases. V shed 2 bases and J shed 5 bases, with 22 bases lying between them. The CDR3 totals 19 residues. Germline lookup yields CDR1 MGHRA and CDR2 YSYEKL. CDR3 in DNA: TGCGCCAGCAGCCAAAAAAAACCCGGGGGCTTGTTCGATAATTCACCCCTCCACTTT. The encoded protein is CASSQKKPGGLFDNSPLHF.

This clonotype has a count of ten or more. This chain connects TRBV5-1 to TRBJ1-1; D unclear. This CDR3 has 15 residues. Germline-derived CDR1 and CDR2 are SGHRS and YFSETQ. V was pared by 1 base and J by 3 bases, with 13 bases between. CDR3 coding DNA: TGCGCCAGCAGCTTGAAAGCTCCTGAGGACACTGAAGCTTTCTTT. It is translated as CASSLKAPEDTEAFF.